This T cell receptor beta chain was recovered during a study of blood T cell repertoires in COVID-19. Generated by immunoSEQ multiplex PCR, the TCRdb table keeps only in-frame clones and is missing some. This sample has some 94,000 clones, with approximately 70% found just once. The CDR3 covers 15 residues. The germline CDR1 and CDR2 sequences are MNHEY and SMNVEV (reference sequence). Trimming stripped 2 bases from V and 2 bases from J, with 11 bases between. This receptor was taken from a woman aged 55-70 years in a cohort sampled during active or convalescent COVID-19. Sequencing was done on a sample of peripheral blood. V is TRBV27 and J is TRBJ2-3; the D gene is possibly TRBD2 (6 bases). The CDR3 sequence is CASSLVGLLTDTQYF. The CDR3 DNA reads TGTGCCAGCAGTTTAGTCGGACTACTCACAGATACGCAGTATTTT.